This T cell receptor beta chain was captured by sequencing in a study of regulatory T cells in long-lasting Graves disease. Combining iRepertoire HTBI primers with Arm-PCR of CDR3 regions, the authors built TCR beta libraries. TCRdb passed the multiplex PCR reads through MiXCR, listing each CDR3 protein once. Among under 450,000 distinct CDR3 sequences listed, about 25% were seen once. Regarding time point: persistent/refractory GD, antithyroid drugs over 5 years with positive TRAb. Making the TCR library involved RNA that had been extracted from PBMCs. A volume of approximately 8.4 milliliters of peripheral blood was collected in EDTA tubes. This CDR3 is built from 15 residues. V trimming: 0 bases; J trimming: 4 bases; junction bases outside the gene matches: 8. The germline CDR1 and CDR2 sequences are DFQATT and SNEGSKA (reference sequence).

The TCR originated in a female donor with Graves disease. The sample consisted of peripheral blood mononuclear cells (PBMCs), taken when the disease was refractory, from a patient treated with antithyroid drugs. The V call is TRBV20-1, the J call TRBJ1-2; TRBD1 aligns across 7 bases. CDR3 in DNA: TGCAGTGCTAGAGACGAGGACAGGCTCAGCTATGGCTACACCTTC. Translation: CSARDEDRLSYGYTF.